The 7 T cell receptor beta chains below were found in one sample sequenced in a study of T-cell reconstitution after alpha-beta-depleted transplantation in children. The TCRbeta library incorporated unique molecular identifiers. TCRdb re-called the PCR reads with MiXCR, one entry per CDR3 protein. The sample carries some 390,000 distinct CDR3 sequences, over 20% recorded once. Material: PBMCs from the stem cell graft donor, obtained from the stem cell graft. These receptors were obtained from a human donor who donated a stem cell graft to a child with acute myeloid leukemia.

V is TRBV5-5 and J is TRBJ2-3; no clear D. CDR1 SGHKS and CDR2 YYEKEE come from the germline V gene (reference sequence). CDR3 length: 15 amino acids. Trimming cost V 4 bases and J 6 bases, with 18 bases left between them. The CDR3, as DNA: TGTGCCAGCAGCCCATCGGCTCGCAAAACGGATACGCAGTATTTT. This codes for CASSPSARKTDTQYF. Together with reference TRBV5-5 and TRBJ2-3, the CDR3 gives the full variable domain: DAGVTQSPTHLIKTRGQQVTLRCSPISGHKSVSWYQQVLGQGPQFIFQYYEKEERGRGNFPDRFSARQFPNYSSELNVNALLLGDSALYLCASSPSARKTDTQYFGPGTRLTVL.

This clonotype was recorded at least ten times. The chain uses TRBV7-2 and TRBJ2-5; D is possibly TRBD1 or TRBD2 (5 bases each). The CDR3 spans 16 residues. The germline V gene encodes CDR1 SGHTA and CDR2 FQGNSA. V was clipped by 6 bases and J by 2 bases, with 19 bases between them. The CDR3 loop is CASRRSSGTGQETQYF. The CDR3 region has the DNA TGTGCCAGCAGACGCAGCTCGGGGACGGGACAAGAGACCCAGTACTTC.

The table lists this clonotype with a few counts. The V gene is TRBV28, the J gene TRBJ1-4; D unresolved. V shed 7 bases and J shed 3 bases, with 18 bases lying between them. This CDR3 region has 16 residues. Germline CDR1 MDHEN, CDR2 SYDVKM. The CDR3, as DNA: TGTGCCAGCACCCACCAATCAAGTGTTTCTAATGAAAAACTGTTTTTT. Translating it yields CASTHQSSVSNEKLFF.

The rearrangement joins TRBV20-1 to TRBJ1-5; TRBD1 is a possible D gene (6 bases). V lost 2 bases and J lost 5, with 10 bases in between. Germline V gene sequence: CDR1 DFQATT, CDR2 SNEGSKA (reference sequence). CDR3 length equals 13 residues. The CDR3 sequence is CSARSGGDQPQHF. The CDR3 DNA follows: TGCAGTGCTAGATCGGGGGGCGATCAGCCCCAGCATTTT.

This rearrangement joins TRBV5-1 to TRBJ2-3; no firm D call. V shed 2 bases and J shed 0 bases, with 7 bases lying between them. Germline values: CDR1 SGHRS, CDR2 YFSETQ. This CDR3 comprises 14 residues. In DNA, the CDR3 is TGCGCCAGCAGCTTCGACTCAAGCACAGATACGCAGTATTTT. This translates into CASSFDSSTDTQYF.

This sequence joins TRBV18 and TRBJ2-1; the D gene is possibly TRBD2 (6 bases). CDR3 length: 15 amino acids. V was trimmed by 5 bases and J by 9 bases, leaving 20 bases between them. Germline CDR1 is KGHSH and CDR2 is LQKENI. CDR3 bases: TGTGCCAGCTCATATGAGGGCCCGGGGGTAGGTGAGCAGTTCTTC. It translates to CASSYEGPGVGEQFF.

This chain links TRBV12-3 or TRBV12-4 with TRBJ2-7; possible D gene TRBD2, 6 bases. V lost 1 base and J 7 bases, leaving 17 bases between the germline ends. This CDR3 region has 15 residues. The CDR3 reads CASSLGGDPFREQYF. The CDR3, as DNA: TGTGCCAGCAGTTTAGGCGGGGACCCCTTTCGGGAGCAGTACTTC.